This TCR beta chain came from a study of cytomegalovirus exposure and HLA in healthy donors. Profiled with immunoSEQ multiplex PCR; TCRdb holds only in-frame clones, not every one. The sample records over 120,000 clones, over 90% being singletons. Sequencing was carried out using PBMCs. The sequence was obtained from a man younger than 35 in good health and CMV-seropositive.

The CDR3 region is CASSQDGTGVYEQYF. For the CDR3, the DNA is TGCGCCAGCAGCCAAGATGGGACAGGAGTCTACGAGCAGTACTTC. This rearrangement joins TRBV4-1 to TRBJ2-7; 8 nucleotides line up with TRBD1. V dropped 0 bases and J dropped 3; count of bases not matched to a gene: 4. The CDR3 spans 15 residues. Looked up from germline, CDR1 is MGHRA and CDR2 is YSYEKL.